These 30 T cell receptor beta chains share one sample of origin, sequenced in a study of T-cell reconstitution after alpha-beta-depleted transplantation in children. Unique molecular identifiers were built into the TCRbeta library. TCRdb reprocessed the PCR reads with MiXCR, giving one entry per CDR3 protein. The sample shows fewer than 700,000 distinct CDR3 sequences, approximately 13% of them seen only once. Sequencing was performed on PBMCs, mostly from graft donor cells, taken 360 days after TCRalphabeta/CD19-depleted stem cell transplant. All receptors derive from a male patient younger than 18 who had a stem cell transplant for acute myeloid leukemia, so the T cells may come from the graft donor.

V usage is TRBV7-6 and J usage is TRBJ1-1; no clear D gene. Germline CDR1 reads SGHVS; CDR2 reads FNYEAQ. This CDR3 spans 19 amino acids. Between the trimmed V and J ends, which lost 4 bases and 1 base, there was a span of 25 bases. The CDR3 sequence is CASSSKNSLSLSRNTEAFF. DNA for the CDR3: TGTGCCAGCAGCTCAAAGAACTCCCTTTCGTTGTCCAGGAACACTGAAGCTTTCTTT.

A note on this clonotype: A much larger clone lies a single base off, so this may be a read error. The chain combines TRBV28 with TRBJ2-5; maybe TRBD1 (5 bases). The CDR3 sequence is 13 residues long. The V gene lost 7 bases and the J gene lost 7 bases, with 16 bases spanning the gap. Per the germline V gene, CDR1 is MDHEN and CDR2 is SYDVKM. Written as DNA, the CDR3 is TGTGCCAGCAACTGGCGCAGGGCTAGGACCCAGTACTTC. This encodes CASNWRRARTQYF.

The chain carries TRBV7-8 and TRBJ1-5; D perhaps matches TRBD1 (6 bases). The CDR3 covers 17 residues. Trimming left V 3 bases short and J 0 bases short, with 15 bases between. Germline V CDR1 and CDR2: SGHVS, FQNEAQ. This CDR3 reads CASSFGQLFYSNQPQHF. CDR3 sequence (DNA): TGTGCCAGCAGCTTCGGACAGCTTTTTTATAGCAATCAGCCCCAGCATTTT.

The chain combines TRBV11-2 with TRBJ2-1, with unresolved D. V lost 8 bases, J lost 5 bases, and 19 bases lay in between. CDR1 and CDR2 from the germline V gene are SGHAT and FQNNGV. The CDR3 is made up of 15 amino acids. The CDR3 coding sequence is TGTGCCAGCCGGTCCTATGGCGGAAGGGACAATGAGCAGTTCTTC. Its translation: CASRSYGGRDNEQFF.

The V and J genes are TRBV28 and TRBJ2-1; maybe TRBD1 (7 bases). The CDR3 runs to 14 residues. The ends were cut back, 8 bases at V and 2 bases at J, with 13 bases in the middle. CDR1 MDHEN and CDR2 SYDVKM come from the germline V gene. Written as DNA, the CDR3 is TGTGCCAGCTGGAGGGGGCAGACCTACAATGAGCAGTTCTTC. Its translation is CASWRGQTYNEQFF.

The chain joins TRBV28 to TRBJ2-1; no clear D gene. V was pared by 2 bases and J by 15 bases, with 14 bases between. Germline assignment: CDR1 MDHEN and CDR2 SYDVKM. CDR3 length: 12 residues. The CDR3 nucleotides are TGTGCCAGCAGTTTAATAGTAACGCCAGGGTTCTTC. It encodes CASSLIVTPGFF.

The CDR3 DNA follows: TGTGCCAGCAGTTACATTTCAGGAGGTACCTACAATGAGCAGTTCTTC. Its translation is CASSYISGGTYNEQFF. This chain joins TRBV6-2 or TRBV6-3 and TRBJ2-1, with D perhaps TRBD2 (5 bases). This CDR3 is 16 amino acids long. V was clipped by 2 bases and J by 2 bases, with 13 bases between them. CDR1 is MNHEY and CDR2 is SVGEGT in the germline V gene.

The chain has TRBV12-5 and TRBJ2-7; D might be TRBD2 (6 bases). CDR1 is LGHNT and CDR2 is FRNRAP in the germline V gene. The V and J ends lost 5 bases and 5 bases respectively, with 19 bases between them. This CDR3 is built from 15 residues. The CDR3 coding sequence is TGTGCTAGTGGTCACGGGACTCTCACAGACAACGAGCAGTACTTC. Its protein product is CASGHGTLTDNEQYF.

This clonotype was found many times. The chain joins TRBV5-1 to TRBJ2-7; a weak D match, TRBD2 (6 bases). The V gene's germline CDR1 is SGHRS and CDR2 YFSETQ. The V and J ends lost 10 bases and 4 bases respectively, with 9 bases between them. The CDR3 has 10 amino acids. DNA of the CDR3: TGCGCCGGGAGCGGGTACGAGCAGTACTTC. It yields the protein CAGSGYEQYF.

The chain has TRBV11-2 and TRBJ2-5; 10 bases align to TRBD1. After removal of 3 bases from V and 3 bases from J, the junction contained 10 bases not matched to a gene. The CDR3 sequence is 17 residues long. The germline CDR1 and CDR2 sequences are SGHAT and FQNNGV. The CDR3 nucleotides read TGTGCCAGCAGCTTCGGCACCACGACAGGGGGCAAAGAGACCCAGTACTTC. It specifies CASSFGTTTGGKETQYF.

The chain recombines TRBV5-6 with TRBJ2-6; 7 bases are a match to TRBD1. CDR1 is SGHDT, CDR2 YYEEEE, per germline. V lost 4 bases, J lost 2 bases, and 9 bases stayed unmatched. The CDR3 runs to 17 residues. The CDR3: CASSPARQGAGANVLTF. DNA of the CDR3: TGTGCCAGCAGCCCCGCGCGACAGGGAGCTGGGGCCAACGTCCTGACTTTC.

J is TRBJ2-1 and V is TRBV20-1, with a tentative D call TRBD2 (6 bases). Germline V gene data show CDR1 as DFQATT and CDR2 as SNEGSKA (reference sequence). V was clipped by 1 base and J by 4 bases, with 29 bases between them. CDR3 size: 20 residues. CDR3 in DNA: TGCAGTGCTAGAGCTTCGGGCTGGGCCTCAGCGGGTCGCTTTTACAATGAGCAGTTCTTC. It is translated as CSARASGWASAGRFYNEQFF.

The chain recombines TRBV30 with TRBJ2-6; no reliable D call. The CDR3 runs 12 residues. V dropped 2 bases and J dropped 9 bases, with 8 bases sitting between them. Germline assignment: CDR1 GTSNPN and CDR2 SVGIG (reference sequence). CDR3 amino acids: CAWSPPGNVLTF. The CDR3, as DNA: TGTGCCTGGAGTCCCCCCGGCAACGTCCTGACTTTC.

This clonotype occurred once. This rearrangement joins TRBV28 to TRBJ2-1; no clear D. This CDR3 region has 15 residues. Trimming took off 8 bases at V and 5 bases at J, with 19 bases between the two ends. From germline, CDR1 is MDHEN and CDR2 SYDVKM. In nucleotides, the CDR3 is TGTGCCAGCCGCAGCTGGTCGGGTGTTCACAATGAGCAGTTCTTC. Translation: CASRSWSGVHNEQFF.

The sample holds many counts of this clonotype. This sequence joins TRBV29-1 and TRBJ2-5; D is perhaps TRBD1 (6 bases). Germline-derived CDR1 and CDR2 are SQVTM and ANQGSEA. The CDR3 consists of 14 residues. The ends were cut back, 1 base at V and 7 bases at J, with 16 bases in the middle. The CDR3 loop is CSVEVRDRLGTQYF. DNA of the CDR3: TGCAGCGTTGAAGTAAGAGACAGGCTTGGGACCCAGTACTTC.

There are many counts of this clonotype. The rearrangement links TRBV29-1 to TRBJ2-3, with D perhaps matching TRBD2 (6 bases). Germline CDR1 and CDR2: SQVTM and ANQGSEA. CDR3 length: 11 residues. The CDR3 nucleotides read TGCAGTTGGAGGGGCCCAGATACGCAGTATTTT. It codes for CSWRGPDTQYF.

This clonotype was observed a handful of times. The chain uses TRBV29-1 and TRBJ1-1, with D perhaps matching TRBD1 (5 bases). Germline CDR1 is SQVTM and CDR2 is ANQGSEA. Trimming left V 8 bases short and J 6 bases short, with 19 bases between. The CDR3 spans 13 residues. DNA of the CDR3: TGCAGCTCTGGGGGGGGAGAAAGCTCTGAAGCTTTCTTT. Its translation: CSSGGGESSEAFF.

This clonotype has more than one count but fewer than ten. The V gene is TRBV29-1, the J gene TRBJ2-7; tentatively, D is TRBD1 (6 bases). This CDR3 has 12 amino acids. The germline V gene has CDR1 SQVTM and CDR2 ANQGSEA. V was trimmed by 7 bases and J by 0 bases, leaving 10 bases between them. The chain's CDR3 is CSAGQSSYEQYF. CDR3 DNA: TGCAGCGCCGGACAGAGCTCCTACGAGCAGTACTTC.

This clonotype was recorded many times. The gene calls are TRBV6-2 or TRBV6-3 and TRBJ2-3; no definite D call. CDR3 size: 17 residues. Per the germline V gene, CDR1 is MNHEY and CDR2 is SVGEGT. The germline V and J ends were trimmed by 0 bases and 0 bases, with 13 bases remaining between them. CDR3 sequence (DNA): TGTGCCAGCAGTTACTCGGGTGCGTTTGCTAGCACAGATACGCAGTATTTT. Its protein product is CASSYSGAFASTDTQYF.

V is TRBV4-1 and J is TRBJ2-2; D remains unclear. The CDR3 covers 14 residues. The germline gives CDR1 MGHRA, CDR2 YSYEKL. V was clipped by 1 base and J by 6 bases, with 9 bases between them. This CDR3 is CASSQAWVPGELFF. CDR3 in DNA: TGCGCCAGCAGCCAAGCGTGGGTACCCGGGGAGCTGTTTTTT.

V usage is TRBV14 and J usage is TRBJ2-2; no reliable D call. V lost 7 bases to trimming and J lost 7 bases, with 16 bases between them. The CDR3 has 14 amino acids. Germline assignment: CDR1 SGHDN and CDR2 FVKESK. CDR3 sequence: CASNNPVRGGELFF. The CDR3 bases are TGTGCCAGCAACAACCCCGTACGAGGCGGGGAGCTGTTTTTT.

This clonotype was detected ten times or more. The chain combines TRBV3-1 with TRBJ2-5; a possible D gene is TRBD1 (5 bases). Trimming pared 2 bases from V and 5 bases from J, leaving 12 bases between. This CDR3 contains 14 residues. Germline V gene data show CDR1 as LGHDT and CDR2 as YNNKEL (reference sequence). The CDR3 here is CASSQSAGKETQYF. CDR3 sequence (DNA): TGTGCCAGCAGCCAATCGGCAGGGAAGGAGACCCAGTACTTC.

This clonotype occurred a few times. The CDR3 protein is CASSYSRREGGPKQYF. Written as DNA, the CDR3 is TGTGCCAGCAGTTACTCACGGCGGGAGGGCGGGCCTAAGCAGTACTTC. The V and J genes are TRBV6-5 and TRBJ2-7; 9 bases map to TRBD2. Germline CDR1 and CDR2: MNHEY and SVGAGI. This CDR3 region has 16 residues. V lost 0 bases, J lost 8 bases, and 11 bases stayed unmatched.

The chain is built from TRBV7-8 and TRBJ2-7, with TRBD1 as a possible D gene (6 bases). In germline, CDR1 is SGHVS, CDR2 FQNEAQ. The ends were cut back, 1 base at V and 6 bases at J, with 13 bases in the middle. This CDR3 region has 14 residues. CDR3 sequence reads: CASSLGLYRAEQYF. The CDR3 nucleotides read TGTGCCAGCAGCTTAGGCCTATACAGGGCCGAGCAGTACTTC.

This chain links TRBV12-3 or TRBV12-4 with TRBJ1-2; D is unresolved. CDR3 size: 12 residues. Trimming took 2 bases from V and 5 from J, leaving 6 bases between them. DNA of the CDR3: TGTGCCAGCAGTTTAATGGGTTATGGCTACACCTTC. The encoded protein is CASSLMGYGYTF.

V is TRBV4-3 and J is TRBJ1-1; 7 nucleotides align to TRBD1. V was pared by 4 bases and J by 9 bases, with 11 bases of the junction left unmatched. Germline V CDR1 and CDR2: LGHNA, YSLEER. This CDR3 has 14 amino acids. DNA for the CDR3: TGCGCCAGCAGCCGAGACAGGGTTGACTCGAAAGCTTTCTTT. As protein: CASSRDRVDSKAFF.

This clonotype has more than one count but fewer than ten. The V and J genes are TRBV11-2 and TRBJ2-7; D unresolved. The CDR3 has 15 amino acids. Per germline, CDR1 SGHAT and CDR2 FQNNGV. V was pared by 0 bases and J by 2 bases, with 11 bases between. Here the CDR3 reads CASSLEVRRPYEQYF. The CDR3 DNA follows: TGTGCCAGCAGCTTAGAAGTCAGGCGCCCCTACGAGCAGTACTTC.

V and J are TRBV18 and TRBJ1-6, with TRBD1 identical over 8 bases. Germline trimming cut 3 bases from V and 7 bases from J; bases unmatched to any gene: 8. Looked up from germline, CDR1 is KGHSH and CDR2 is LQKENI. The CDR3 has 16 residues. The CDR3 nucleotides are TGTGCCAGCTCACCTTTGAGGACAGGGAAGAATTCACCCCTCCACTTT. This encodes CASSPLRTGKNSPLHF. Full variable domain (rest looked up from reference TRBV18 and TRBJ1-6): NAGVMQNPRHLVRRRGQEARLRCSPMKGHSHVYWYRQLPEEGLKFMVYLQKENIIDESGMPKERFSAEFPKEGPSILRIQQVVRGDSAAYFCASSPLRTGKNSPLHFGNGTRLTVT.

J is TRBJ2-5 and V is TRBV2; 9 bases are shared with TRBD2. V was pared by 6 bases and J by 7 bases, with 21 bases of the junction left unmatched. The germline V gene has CDR1 SNHLY and CDR2 FYNNEI. This CDR3 is 18 amino acids long. CDR3 sequence: CASRGLKNASGATRTQYF. In DNA form, the CDR3 reads TGTGCCAGCAGGGGGCTTAAAAACGCTAGCGGGGCGACGAGGACCCAGTACTTC.

This chain uses TRBV29-1 with TRBJ2-2; perhaps TRBD2 as D (6 bases). The CDR3 covers 14 residues. Trimming left V 6 bases short and J 2 bases short, with 13 bases between. Germline V gene sequence: CDR1 SQVTM, CDR2 ANQGSEA. The CDR3 loop is CSVLRGLNTGELFF. Here the CDR3 DNA reads TGCAGCGTCCTGAGGGGACTTAACACCGGGGAGCTGTTTTTT.